The next 20 T cell receptor beta chains were all read from a single sample in a study of human thymus T cells. The repertoire was sequenced with immunoSEQ multiplex PCR; TCRdb's copy has only in-frame clones and lacks some. The sample lists 35,000 to 55,000 clones, about 94% occurring once. Sample: blood. The receptors were sampled from a boy under two years old with a congenital heart defect but otherwise immunologically healthy.

The J gene is TRBJ2-3, the V gene TRBV9, with 8 positions matching TRBD2. Germline CDR1 SGDLS, CDR2 YYNGEE. V was clipped by 0 bases and J by 5 bases; unmatched bases: 5. There are 15 residues in the CDR3. The CDR3: CASSVAGGLRDTQYF. CDR3 sequence (DNA): TGTGCCAGCAGCGTAGCGGGGGGGCTAAGAGATACGCAGTATTTT. The full variable domain, completed using reference TRBV9 and TRBJ2-3, is DSGVTQTPKHLITATGQRVTLRCSPRSGDLSVYWYQQSLDQGLQFLIQYYNGEERAKGNILERFSAQQFPDLHSELNLSSLELGDSALYFCASSVAGGLRDTQYFGPGTRLTVL.

This clone appeared a single time. V is TRBV7-9 and J is TRBJ2-7; the match to TRBD2 covers 12 bases. V lost 2 bases, J lost 6 bases, and 2 bases stayed unmatched. The length of the CDR3 is 14 residues. Germline V gene data show CDR1 as SEHNR and CDR2 as FQNEAQ (reference sequence). Written as DNA, the CDR3 is TGTGCCAGCAGCTTACTAGCGGGGGGGCTCGAGCAGTACTTC. It translates to CASSLLAGGLEQYF.

The V and J genes are TRBV28 and TRBJ1-1; D uncertain. Trimming removed 2 bases at V and 1 base at J, with 8 bases between. This CDR3 region has 14 residues. CDR1 and CDR2 from the germline V gene are MDHEN and SYDVKM. This chain's CDR3 is CASSLPVANTEAFF. The CDR3 nucleotides read TGTGCCAGCAGTTTACCTGTAGCGAACACTGAAGCTTTCTTT.

The chain employs TRBV2 and TRBJ2-7; perhaps TRBD1 as D (6 bases). The CDR3 has 12 amino acids. V dropped 6 bases and J dropped 4 bases, with 10 bases sitting between them. Germline loops: CDR1 SNHLY, CDR2 FYNNEI. The CDR3 spells CASRVGQYEQYF. CDR3 coding DNA: TGTGCCAGCAGGGTCGGACAGTACGAGCAGTACTTC.

The V and J genes are TRBV10-3 and TRBJ2-5, with TRBD2 matching over 9 bases. Germline trimming cut 3 bases from V and 5 bases from J; bases unmatched to any gene: 4. CDR1 is ENHRY and CDR2 is SYGVKD in the germline V gene. This CDR3 comprises 14 residues. This CDR3 is CAISDGSGGETQYF. The DNA of the CDR3 is TGTGCCATCAGTGACGGTAGCGGGGGTGAGACCCAGTACTTC.

This chain connects TRBV18 to TRBJ2-2, with 11 bases fitting TRBD2. Losses at the gene ends were 0 bases for V and 4 bases for J; bases not matched to a gene: 1. This CDR3 is 16 amino acids long. Germline values: CDR1 KGHSH, CDR2 LQKENI. The CDR3 DNA reads as TGTGCCAGCTCACCACCGACTAGCGGGGTCACCGGGGAGCTGTTTTTT. It specifies CASSPPTSGVTGELFF.

This clone is a singleton in its sample. This chain links TRBV28 with TRBJ2-1; no reliable D call. Germline-derived CDR1 and CDR2 are MDHEN and SYDVKM. V lost 8 bases and J lost 3, with 8 bases in between. The CDR3 consists of 12 residues. This CDR3 reads CASGTLYNEQFF. CDR3 sequence (DNA): TGTGCCAGCGGCACCCTCTACAATGAGCAGTTCTTC.

V usage is TRBV5-8 and J usage is TRBJ2-1; no firm D call. The V end was cut by 4 bases, the J end by 2 bases, with 4 bases between. CDR1 is SGHTS, CDR2 YDEGEE, per germline. The CDR3 covers 12 residues. CDR3 sequence reads: CASSDTYNEQFF. The CDR3 region has the DNA TGTGCCAGCAGCGACACCTACAATGAGCAGTTCTTC.

V and J are TRBV18 and TRBJ1-1; D is possibly TRBD1 (5 bases). This CDR3 has 13 residues. V lost 5 bases and J lost 1, with 8 bases in between. CDR1 KGHSH and CDR2 LQKENI come from the germline V gene. CDR3 bases: TGTGCCAGCTCAGCGGGGGGGAACACTGAAGCTTTCTTT. Protein product: CASSAGGNTEAFF.

The chain couples TRBV5-1 to TRBJ1-2; D unresolved. In germline, CDR1 is SGHRS, CDR2 YFSETQ. This CDR3 has 13 residues. V lost 8 bases and J 6 bases, leaving 17 bases between the germline ends. CDR3 amino acids: CASQNGWEDGYTF. The CDR3 nucleotides are TGCGCCAGTCAAAACGGGTGGGAAGATGGCTACACCTTC.

The gene calls are TRBV6-6 and TRBJ1-1; possibly TRBD1 for D (5 bases). Looked up from germline, CDR1 is MNHNY and CDR2 is SVGAGI (reference sequence). This CDR3 spans 12 amino acids. Deletions cut 2 bases from V and 6 bases from J, with 7 bases between. The CDR3 DNA is TGTGCCAGCAGTTACATAGGGGCTGAAGCTTTCTTT. Amino acids: CASSYIGAEAFF.

The chain is built from TRBV11-2 and TRBJ1-3, with 8 nucleotides matching TRBD1. Germline V lookup: CDR1 SGHAT, CDR2 FQNNGV. The CDR3 has 15 residues. Trimming took 4 bases from V and 2 from J; bases not matched to a gene: 4. CDR3 bases: TGTGCCAGCAGCTCCCTACAGGGGGCTGGAAACACCATATATTTT. It yields the protein CASSSLQGAGNTIYF.

The chain carries TRBV5-1 and TRBJ1-1, with D perhaps TRBD1 (5 bases). This CDR3 is built from 16 residues. Per the germline V gene, CDR1 is SGHRS and CDR2 is YFSETQ. Deletions cut 3 bases from V and 4 bases from J, with 19 bases between. In DNA form, the CDR3 reads TGCGCCAGCAGCTGGGACCCAGGGACTTCCCCCACTGAAGCTTTCTTT. It encodes CASSWDPGTSPTEAFF.

The J gene is TRBJ1-5, the V gene TRBV7-2; possibly TRBD1 for D (6 bases). The CDR3 length is 13 residues. The germline V and J ends were trimmed by 5 bases and 5 bases, with 10 bases remaining between them. The germline CDR1 and CDR2 sequences are SGHTA and FQGNSA. The CDR3 sequence is CASSLTGYQPQHF. The CDR3 DNA sequence: TGTGCCAGCAGCCTTACAGGGTATCAGCCCCAGCATTTT.

This sequence joins TRBV7-2 and TRBJ1-3; no firm D call. Germline V lookup: CDR1 SGHTA, CDR2 FQGNSA. The CDR3 is 14 amino acids. Trimming removed 5 bases at V and 0 bases at J, with 8 bases between. The DNA of the CDR3 is TGTGCCAGCAGCACACGGGCCTCTGGAAACACCATATATTTT. Protein sequence: CASSTRASGNTIYF. The full variable domain, completed using reference TRBV7-2 and TRBJ1-3, is GAGVSQSPSNKVTEKGKDVELRCDPISGHTALYWYRQSLGQGLEFLIYFQGNSAPDKSGLPSDRFSAERTGGSVSTLTIQRTQQEDSAVYLCASSTRASGNTIYFGEGSWLTVV.

The rearrangement joins TRBV27 to TRBJ2-5; D possibly uses TRBD1 or TRBD2 (5 bases each). Trimming shortened V by 3 bases and J by 4 bases, and 18 bases separated the two germline ends. CDR1 and CDR2 (germline): MNHEY, SMNVEV (reference sequence). This CDR3 has 16 amino acids. The CDR3 here is CASSLYPGAPRETQYF. The CDR3, as DNA: TGTGCCAGCAGTTTGTACCCCGGGGCCCCCCGAGAGACCCAGTACTTC.

This chain links TRBV2 with TRBJ1-2; no firm D call. Trimming removed 4 bases from V and 8 bases from J, with 11 bases in between. The germline V gene encodes CDR1 SNHLY and CDR2 FYNNEI. CDR3 length equals 12 residues. The CDR3 here is CASSASMSGYTF. The CDR3 DNA reads TGTGCCAGCAGTGCTAGTATGAGCGGCTACACCTTC.

V is TRBV29-1 and J is TRBJ2-7, with D maybe TRBD1 (5 bases). Germline loops: CDR1 SQVTM, CDR2 ANQGSEA. This CDR3 has 13 residues. Trimming pared 4 bases from V and 2 bases from J, leaving 12 bases between. The DNA of the CDR3 is TGCAGCGTTGGGACACGTCTCGCCTACGAGCAGTACTTC. This translates into CSVGTRLAYEQYF.

The rearrangement uses TRBV5-6 and TRBJ1-6; TRBD1 agrees at 8 bases. The germline gives CDR1 SGHDT, CDR2 YYEEEE. The CDR3 runs 14 residues. The V and J ends lost 6 bases and 10 bases, in that order; junction bases with no gene match: 9. The chain's CDR3 is CASKMGTGASPLHF. CDR3 in DNA: TGTGCCAGCAAAATGGGGACAGGTGCCTCACCCCTCCACTTT.

The genes are TRBV20-1 and TRBJ2-5; D remains unclear. This CDR3 is 11 amino acids long. V dropped 1 base and J dropped 5 bases, with 5 bases sitting between them. Germline values: CDR1 DFQATT, CDR2 SNEGSKA (reference sequence). This CDR3 is CSARVEETQYF. The CDR3 DNA sequence: TGCAGTGCTAGAGTAGAGGAGACCCAGTACTTC.